These 7 T cell receptor beta chains share one sample of origin, sequenced in a study of long-term antiretroviral therapy in people with HIV. The run of the v3.0 immunoSEQ assay was at survey level. Profiling relied on immunoSEQ multiplex PCR, and the TCRdb table lists in-frame clones only, not all of them. The table shows tens of thousands of clones, with almost 95% occurring only once. The specimen comprised unsorted PBMCs, sampled roughly 7.1 years after starting antiretroviral therapy. Receptors were obtained from a man aged 50-59 years with HIV.

The chain recombines TRBV5-1 with TRBJ2-7; 9 bases align to TRBD1. The ends lost 3 bases at V and 2 bases at J; junction bases unmatched: 3. The germline CDR1 and CDR2 sequences are SGHRS and YFSETQ. The CDR3 has 14 residues. Written as DNA, the CDR3 is TGCGCCAGCAGCTGGGGACAGGGTACCTACGAGCAGTACTTC. Translated, it gives CASSWGQGTYEQYF.

The chain employs TRBV6-1 and TRBJ1-5; D is uncertain. The length of the CDR3 is 13 residues. V lost 0 bases to trimming and J lost 6 bases, with 6 bases between them. Germline lookup yields CDR1 MNHNS and CDR2 SASEGT. Here the CDR3 reads CASSEATGQPQHF. CDR3 DNA sequence: TGTGCCAGCAGTGAAGCCACGGGTCAGCCCCAGCATTTT.

The V and J genes are TRBV18 and TRBJ1-1; possibly TRBD1 for D (5 bases). The CDR3 covers 13 residues. The germline V gene has CDR1 KGHSH and CDR2 LQKENI. V lost 2 bases and J 8 bases, leaving 12 bases between the germline ends. As DNA, the CDR3 is TGTGCCAGCTCACCAGCGGGGACTTTAGAAGCTTTCTTT. It specifies CASSPAGTLEAFF.

This sequence joins TRBV7-3 and TRBJ2-3; 9 bases are a match to TRBD2. Germline CDR1 is SGHTA and CDR2 is FQGTGA. The CDR3 totals 15 residues. The junction had 7 bases not matched to a gene; V was cut back by 5 bases and J by 4 bases. The CDR3 sequence is CASSKRGGGADTQYF. The CDR3, as DNA: TGTGCCAGCAGCAAAAGGGGCGGGGGGGCAGATACGCAGTATTTT.

V and J are TRBV6-5 and TRBJ1-2; 8 nucleotides agree with TRBD1. There are 14 residues in the CDR3. From germline, CDR1 is MNHEY and CDR2 SVGAGI. V gave up 2 bases and J gave up 8 bases; unmatched junction bases: 7. The CDR3 DNA follows: TGTGCCAGCAGTTACAAACAGGGGGTGAGAGGCTACACCTTC. Translation gives CASSYKQGVRGYTF.

The chain employs TRBV20-1 and TRBJ2-2; D perhaps matches TRBD1 (6 bases). V lost 6 bases and J 5 bases, leaving 7 bases between the germline ends. This CDR3 is built from 11 residues. In germline, CDR1 is DFQATT, CDR2 SNEGSKA (reference sequence). In nucleotides, the CDR3 is TGCAGTGCAGGGGGAACCGGGGAGCTGTTTTTT. Amino acids: CSAGGTGELFF.

V is TRBV28 and J is TRBJ2-7; 7 bases agree with TRBD2. The CDR3 covers 13 residues. Germline CDR1 reads MDHEN; CDR2 reads SYDVKM. V lost 2 bases and J lost 7; bases outside the gene matches: 5. The CDR3 loop is CASSLRDYNEQYF. DNA for the CDR3: TGTGCCAGCAGTTTACGGGACTATAATGAGCAGTACTTC.